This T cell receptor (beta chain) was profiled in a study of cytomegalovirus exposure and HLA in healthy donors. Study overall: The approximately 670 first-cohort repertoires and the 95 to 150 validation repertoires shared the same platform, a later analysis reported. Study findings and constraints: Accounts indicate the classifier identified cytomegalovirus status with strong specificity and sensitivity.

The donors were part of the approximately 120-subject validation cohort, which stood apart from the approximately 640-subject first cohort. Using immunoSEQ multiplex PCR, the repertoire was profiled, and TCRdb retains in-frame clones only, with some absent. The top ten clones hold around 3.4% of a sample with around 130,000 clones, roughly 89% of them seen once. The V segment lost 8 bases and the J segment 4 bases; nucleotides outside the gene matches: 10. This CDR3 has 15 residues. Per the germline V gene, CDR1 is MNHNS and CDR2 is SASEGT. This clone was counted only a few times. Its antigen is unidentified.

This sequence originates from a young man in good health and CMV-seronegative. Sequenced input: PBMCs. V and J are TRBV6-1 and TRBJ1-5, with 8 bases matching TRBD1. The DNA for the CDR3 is TGTGCCAGCTACCGTACAGGGGGACGGAATCAGCCCCAGCATTTT. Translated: CASYRTGGRNQPQHF.